This TCR beta chain was found in a study of blood T cell repertoires in COVID-19. Whole-study context: PBMCs, B-cell-depleted T cells, or T cells were the source of the cDNA or gDNA that made up the material.

The CDR3 loop spans 14 amino acids. Repertoires were generated with immunoSEQ multiplex PCR, while TCRdb's copy carries only in-frame clones and drops some. The profile shows 150,000 or so clones, roughly 83% of them singletons. The sample was peripheral blood. The sequence came from a woman aged 60-75 years with COVID-19, enrolled during active disease. The chain carries TRBV21-1 and TRBJ2-5; the table's TRBD1 call for D was not verified on the DNA. TRBV21-1 is deemed a pseudogene. The CDR3, as DNA: TGTGCCAGCAGCAAAGAACACAGGAAAGAGACCCAGTACTTC. Its protein product is CASSKEHRKETQYF.